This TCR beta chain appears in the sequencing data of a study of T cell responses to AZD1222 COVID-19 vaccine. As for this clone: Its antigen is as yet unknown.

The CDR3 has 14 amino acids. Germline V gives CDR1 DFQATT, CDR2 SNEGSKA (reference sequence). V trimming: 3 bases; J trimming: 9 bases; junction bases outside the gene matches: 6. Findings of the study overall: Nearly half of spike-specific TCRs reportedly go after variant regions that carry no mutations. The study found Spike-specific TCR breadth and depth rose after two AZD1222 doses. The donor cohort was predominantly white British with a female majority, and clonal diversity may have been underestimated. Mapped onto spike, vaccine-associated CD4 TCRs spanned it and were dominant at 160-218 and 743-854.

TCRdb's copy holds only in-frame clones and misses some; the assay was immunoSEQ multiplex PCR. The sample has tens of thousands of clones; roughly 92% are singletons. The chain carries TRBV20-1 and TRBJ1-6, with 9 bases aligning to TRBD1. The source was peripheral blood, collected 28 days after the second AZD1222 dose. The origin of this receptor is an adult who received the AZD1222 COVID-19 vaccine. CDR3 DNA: TGCAGTGCTAGTACAGGGGGCGCCGGTTCACCCCTCCACTTT. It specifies CSASTGGAGSPLHF.